The 8 T cell receptor beta chains below all came from one sample that was sequenced in a study of T-cell reconstitution after alpha-beta-depleted transplantation in children (TCRdb year 2016). This specimen's treatment or condition label, per the study, means: allogeneic hematopoietic cell transplantation with graft depleted of TCRalphabeta T cells and CD19 B cells. Library preparation employed PCR. The instrument given in TCRdb is Illumina HiSeq 2500. Molecular barcoding was employed in the preparation of TCR libraries, with unique molecular identifiers being used to normalize TCRbeta repertoire quantification. TCRdb reprocessing: public reads trimmed at Q25 with fastp, clones called with MiXCR, in-frame beta chains kept. Rows matching on CDR3 protein sequence are summarized as one entry with the most common DNA and genes. The sample table shows approximately 98,000 distinct CDR3 sequences, and about 6.4% are seen once. The ten largest account for around 23% of the sample.

This specimen consisted of PBMCs, mostly from graft donor cells, obtained 360 days after TCRalphabeta/CD19-depleted stem cell transplant. These receptors were collected from a male patient aged 2-15 years who had a stem cell transplant for acute lymphoblastic leukemia, so the T cells may come from the graft donor.

This clonotype was detected ten times or more. CDR3 sequence (DNA): TGTGCCAGCAGCGAACAGGGGGCCTTAAATGAAAAACTGTTTTTT. Translating gives CASSEQGALNEKLFF. The gene calls are TRBV6-1 and TRBJ1-4; TRBD1 agrees at 9 bases. Germline V gene data show CDR1 as MNHNS and CDR2 as SASEGT. The CDR3 runs 15 residues. The ends lost 6 bases at V and 5 bases at J; junction bases unmatched: 7.

The chain carries TRBV7-9 and TRBJ2-5; 7 bases map to TRBD1. V was pared by 4 bases and J by 1 base, with 12 bases of the junction left unmatched. This CDR3 has 17 residues. From germline, CDR1 is SEHNR and CDR2 FQNEAQ (reference sequence). As DNA, the CDR3 is TGTGCCAGCAGCTCCTACCTGGGACAGACTTTCCAAGAGACCCAGTACTTC. Its protein is CASSSYLGQTFQETQYF.

This clonotype occurred many times. The CDR3 here is CASSLEGTAQETQYF. The CDR3 DNA follows: TGCGCCAGCAGCTTGGAAGGGACTGCTCAAGAGACCCAGTACTTC. V gene TRBV5-1 combines with J gene TRBJ2-5; D is possibly TRBD2 (6 bases). V was trimmed by 0 bases and J by 2 bases, leaving 11 bases between them. The CDR3 runs 15 residues. CDR1 SGHRS and CDR2 YFSETQ come from the germline V gene.

There are many counts of this clonotype. The rearrangement uses TRBV24-1 and TRBJ2-3, with D perhaps matching TRBD1 or TRBD2 (5 bases each). Germline CDR1 KGHDR, CDR2 SFDVKD. The CDR3 sequence is 16 residues long. Trimming cost V 1 base and J 0 bases, with 10 bases left between them. The CDR3 here is CATSDFRDQSTDTQYF. The CDR3 coding sequence is TGTGCCACCAGTGATTTTCGGGACCAGAGCACAGATACGCAGTATTTT.

In this sample, this clonotype turned up many times. The V gene is TRBV29-1, the J gene TRBJ2-3; weak D call: TRBD2 (7 bases). Germline values: CDR1 SQVTM, CDR2 ANQGSEA. The CDR3 consists of 14 residues. The V and J ends lost 0 bases and 2 bases respectively, with 9 bases between them. The CDR3 reads CSVEDGGATDTQYF. In DNA, the CDR3 is TGCAGCGTTGAAGATGGGGGGGCCACAGATACGCAGTATTTT.

This clonotype came up many times. The chain is built from TRBV29-1 and TRBJ2-7; D not resolved. The V end was cut by 3 bases, the J end by 0 bases, with 12 bases between. CDR1 SQVTM and CDR2 ANQGSEA come from the germline V gene. The CDR3 has 14 amino acids. CDR3 loop: CSVEIGSSSYEQYF. CDR3 sequence (DNA): TGCAGCGTTGAGATCGGTTCGAGCTCCTACGAGCAGTACTTC.

Only one count was recorded for this clonotype. This may arise from a read error, as a much more abundant clone is one base away. V gene TRBV3-1 combines with J gene TRBJ2-1; D unresolved. The CDR3 covers 15 residues. Germline lookup yields CDR1 LGHDT and CDR2 YNNKEL (reference sequence). The CDR3, as DNA: TGTGCCTGCAGCCAAGACCATGTACCCTACAATGAGCAGTTCTTC. It yields the protein CACSQDHVPYNEQFF.

This clonotype was observed at least ten times. The chain links TRBV4-3 to TRBJ1-2; D is perhaps TRBD1 (5 bases). This CDR3 is built from 15 residues. V lost 0 bases and J lost 3, with 11 bases in between. CDR1 and CDR2 (germline): LGHNA, YSLEER. The CDR3 coding sequence is TGCGCCAGCAGCCAAGAAGGGATAGGGGACTATGGCTACACCTTC. Protein product: CASSQEGIGDYGYTF.